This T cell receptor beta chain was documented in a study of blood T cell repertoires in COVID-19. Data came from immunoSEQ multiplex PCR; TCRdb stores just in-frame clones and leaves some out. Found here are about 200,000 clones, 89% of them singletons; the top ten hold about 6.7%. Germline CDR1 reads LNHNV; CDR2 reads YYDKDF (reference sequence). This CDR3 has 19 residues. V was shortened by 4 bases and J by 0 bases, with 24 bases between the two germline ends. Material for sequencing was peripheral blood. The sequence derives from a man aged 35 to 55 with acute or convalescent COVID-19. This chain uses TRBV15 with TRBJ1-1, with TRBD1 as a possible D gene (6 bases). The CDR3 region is CATSNLLRAGEGLNTEAFF. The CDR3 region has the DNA TGTGCCACCAGCAATCTTTTAAGAGCAGGGGAAGGACTGAACACTGAAGCTTTCTTT.